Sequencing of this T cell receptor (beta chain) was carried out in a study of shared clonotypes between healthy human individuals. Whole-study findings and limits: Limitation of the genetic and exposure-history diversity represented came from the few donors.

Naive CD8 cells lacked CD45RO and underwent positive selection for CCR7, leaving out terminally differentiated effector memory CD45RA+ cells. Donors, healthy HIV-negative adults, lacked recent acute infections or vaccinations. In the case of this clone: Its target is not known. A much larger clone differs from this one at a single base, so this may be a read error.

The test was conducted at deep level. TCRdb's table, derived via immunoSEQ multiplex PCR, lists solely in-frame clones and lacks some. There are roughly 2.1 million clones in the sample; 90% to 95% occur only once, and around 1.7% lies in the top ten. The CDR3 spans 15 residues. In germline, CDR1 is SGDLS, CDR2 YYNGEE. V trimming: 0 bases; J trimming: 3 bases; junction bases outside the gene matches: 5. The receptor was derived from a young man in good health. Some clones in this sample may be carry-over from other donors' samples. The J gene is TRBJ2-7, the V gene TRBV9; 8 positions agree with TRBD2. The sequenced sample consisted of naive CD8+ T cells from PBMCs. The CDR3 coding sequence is TGTGCCAGCAGCGTAGGGGATAGCGGGATCTACGAGCAGTACTTC. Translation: CASSVGDSGIYEQYF.